These T cell receptor beta chains were read from a single sample in a study of beta chain features in type 1 diabetes. Repertoires were generated with immunoSEQ multiplex PCR, while TCRdb's copy carries only in-frame clones and drops some. The sample holds 250,000 to 350,000 clones, less than 15% seen once. The sequencing input was central memory CD4+ T cells from blood. The receptors stem from a man aged 25 to 40 in good health. CDR3s include the opening cysteine and the closing phenylalanine or tryptophan. A D gene is named only where the DNA matches it firmly. Clone size, where shown, is once, few, many, or a class for clones that have expanded.

TRBV5-1	TRBJ2-3	TRBD1	NA	TGCGCCAGCAGCTTACAGGGGGCCGTCACAGATACGCAGTATTTT	CASSLQGAVTDTQYF
TRBV7-2	TRBJ2-5	NA	few	TGTGCCAGCAGCTCTCGAGGGGGACAAATACAAGAGACCCAGTACTTC	CASSSRGGQIQETQYF
TRBV18	TRBJ1-4	NA	NA	TGTGCCAGCTCTAAGGGCCGTGGGGAATACGAAAAACTGTTTTTT	CASSKGRGEYEKLFF
TRBV27	TRBJ2-5	TRBD2	NA	TGTGCCAGCAGTGTACGTTTAGCGGGAGGGGGAGAGACCCAGTACTTC	CASSVRLAGGGETQYF
TRBV10-3	TRBJ2-5	NA	few	TGTGCCATCAGATCAGGGGAAGAGACCCAGTACTTC	CAIRSGEETQYF
TRBV30	TRBJ1-3	NA	NA	TGTGCCGCCACCGGGGACAACTCTGGAAACACCATATATTTT	CAATGDNSGNTIYF
TRBV27	TRBJ2-5	NA	NA	TGTGCCAGCAGCCCTCGACTCCAAGAGACCCAGTACTTC	CASSPRLQETQYF
TRBV5-4	TRBJ2-2	NA	few	TGTGCCAGCAGCCGGGGGTCTAGAGGTGCCGGGGAGCTGTTTTTT	CASSRGSRGAGELFF
TRBV7-9	TRBJ2-6	TRBD1	many	TGTGCCAGCAGCCAAGACAGGGCGTCCAACGTCCTGACTTTC	CASSQDRASNVLTF
TRBV18	TRBJ1-2	NA	few	TGTGCCAGCTCGCAAGACAAGAACTATGGCTACACCTTC	CASSQDKNYGYTF
TRBV19	TRBJ2-1	NA	many	TGTGCCAGTAGTAATGAGGACGGCACCTACAATGAGCAGTTCTTC	CASSNEDGTYNEQFF
TRBV14	TRBJ2-2	NA	few	TGTGCCAGCCAACCAAGGGTGAACACCGGGGAGCTGTTTTTT	CASQPRVNTGELFF
TRBV18	TRBJ1-5	NA	NA	TGTGCCAGCTCACCAACAACTAGCAATCAGCCCCAGCATTTT	CASSPTTSNQPQHF
TRBV6-5	TRBJ1-1	NA	NA	TGTGCCAGCAGTTACTCGACTCCAGGACGATCCACTGAAGCTTTCTTT	CASSYSTPGRSTEAFF
TRBV4-2	TRBJ2-2	TRBD2	few	TGTGCCAGCAGCCAAGATCTGTTAGGCGGGAGCGGCACCGGGGAGCTGTTTTTT	CASSQDLLGGSGTGELFF
TRBV2	TRBJ1-1	NA	few	TGTGCCAGCAGTGAATGGAGACAGGAAAAGGGGACTGAAGCTTTCTTT	CASSEWRQEKGTEAFF
TRBV11-1	TRBJ2-4	NA	many	TGTGCCAGCCGTGAGCCAGCCAAAAACATTCAGTACTTC	CASREPAKNIQYF
TRBV5-6	TRBJ2-1	NA	NA	TGTGCCAGCAGCTTGTTAGTAGGTGAGCAGTTCTTC	CASSLLVGEQFF
TRBV7-6	TRBJ1-2	NA	few	TGTGCCAGCAGCCCCTTTTTGGAAGGGCGAAGTGGCTACACCTTC	CASSPFLEGRSGYTF
TRBV19	TRBJ1-2	TRBD1	many	TGTGCCACCAATGATAATCAACAGGGGTCCTATGGCTACACCTTC	CATNDNQQGSYGYTF
TRBV10-3	TRBJ2-1	NA	few	TGTGCCATCAGTGAGAGTTTTAGTAGCGATGAGCAGTTCTTC	CAISESFSSDEQFF
TRBV29-1	TRBJ2-5	NA	few	TGCAGCGTTGAAGAGGGAGGCGGGGAGACCCAGTACTTC	CSVEEGGGETQYF
TRBV6-5	TRBJ1-6	NA	few	TGTGCCAGCACCTTACTCAGTGGCGGGTCACCCCTCCACTTT	CASTLLSGGSPLHF
TRBV5-1	TRBJ2-1	TRBD2	NA	TGCGCCAGCAGCGGCGGGACTAGCGGGGGACCCAATGAGCAGTTCTTC	CASSGGTSGGPNEQFF
TRBV6-5	TRBJ1-5	NA	NA	TGTGCCAGCAGCGGGACTGCCCAGCCCCAGCATTTT	CASSGTAQPQHF
TRBV2	TRBJ1-2	NA	NA	TGTGCCAGCAGGCTTCAACCAGTTGAGGGCTACACCTTC	CASRLQPVEGYTF
TRBV21-1	TRBJ2-7	NA	NA	TGTGCCAGCAGCAAAACTAGCGGGGGGGCTTATACTAGCTCCTACGAGCAGTACTTC	CASSKTSGGAYTSSYEQYF
TRBV9	TRBJ1-5	NA	NA	TGTGCCAGCAGCGTAGGGGAGGGAACTAGCAATCAGCCCCAGCATTTT	CASSVGEGTSNQPQHF
TRBV7-8	TRBJ2-3	NA	few	TGTGCCAGCAGCTCCGCAGGGAGGGGGCAAGAAGATACGCAGTATTTT	CASSSAGRGQEDTQYF
TRBV15	TRBJ1-4	NA	NA	TGTGCCACCAGCAGAGATGGTGGGGCTACTAATGAAAAACTGTTTTTT	CATSRDGGATNEKLFF
TRBV11-3	TRBJ2-1	NA	NA	TGTGCCAGCACGCAACCGGGAGAGGGATACAATGAGCAGTTCTTC	CASTQPGEGYNEQFF
TRBV6-6	TRBJ2-5	NA	NA	TGTGCCAGCAGTTACCCCTGGGACAACAAAGAGACCCAGTACTTC	CASSYPWDNKETQYF
TRBV7-2	TRBJ2-1	NA	NA	TGTGCCAGCAGCTTAGGGACTCCCAATGAGCAGTTCTTC	CASSLGTPNEQFF
TRBV4-1	TRBJ2-3	NA	NA	TGCGCCAGCAGCCAGGAACTAAGGGATACGCAGTATTTT	CASSQELRDTQYF
TRBV5-1	TRBJ2-3	TRBD1	NA	TGCGCCAGCAGTAGTGACAGGGGCGAGGATACGCAGTATTTT	CASSSDRGEDTQYF
TRBV5-1	TRBJ1-1	NA	NA	TGCGCCAGCAGCCCGACAGGCACTGAAGCTTTCTTT	CASSPTGTEAFF
TRBV7-9	TRBJ1-2	NA	few	TGTGCCAGCAGCTTAAATCCGGGGAACACCCTTGGGGGCTACACCTTC	CASSLNPGNTLGGYTF
TRBV11-2	TRBJ2-3	NA	NA	TGTGCCAGCAGCTTAGACCAGGGGGATACGCAGTATTTT	CASSLDQGDTQYF
TRBV6-5	TRBJ2-2	NA	NA	TGTGCCAGCAGAGAAGGAGTCACCGGGGAGCTGTTTTTT	CASREGVTGELFF
TRBV5-1	TRBJ2-4	NA	NA	TGCGCCAGCAGCCCAGGGGGGGTTCAAAACATTCAGTACTTC	CASSPGGVQNIQYF
TRBV30	TRBJ1-3	NA	few	TGTGCCTGGAGTGCCAGCTCTGGAAACACCATATATTTT	CAWSASSGNTIYF
TRBV19	TRBJ2-5	NA	NA	TGTGCCAGCCACGGCGGTTCAGGCATTCAAGAGACCCAGTACTTC	CASHGGSGIQETQYF
TRBV19	TRBJ1-5	TRBD1	NA	TGTGCCAGTAGTATTCCGTCGGGACAGGGGTATCAGCCCCAGCATTTT	CASSIPSGQGYQPQHF
TRBV2	TRBJ2-7	NA	many	TGTGCCAGCACGTATCAGGTAGGGGACGAGCAGTACTTC	CASTYQVGDEQYF
TRBV5-1	TRBJ1-4	NA	NA	TGCGCCAGCAGCTGGGGACGGAGTAATGAAAAACTGTTTTTT	CASSWGRSNEKLFF
TRBV2	TRBJ2-5	NA	few	TGTGCCAGCAGTGTTTCGGGACCGGCCCTAGGAGAGACCCAGTACTTC	CASSVSGPALGETQYF
TRBV21-1	TRBJ2-2	NA	few	TGTGCCAGCAGCAAGGCCCACCGGGACAGGGGGAACCCCGGGGAGCTGTTTTTT	CASSKAHRDRGNPGELFF
TRBV9	TRBJ2-7	TRBD2	once	TGTGCCAGCAGCGCGACTAGCGGGGGGGCGTACGAGCAGTACTTC	CASSATSGGAYEQYF
TRBV7-8	TRBJ1-2	NA	NA	TGTGCCAGCAGCTTAACAGGCCTTGGCTACACCTTC	CASSLTGLGYTF
TRBV6-5	TRBJ1-4	NA	NA	TGTGCCAGCAGTTTCGGATCTAAGGACCAGGGAAAACTGTTTTTT	CASSFGSKDQGKLFF
TRBV7-3	TRBJ2-1	TRBD2	NA	TGTGCCAGCAGCCCGGGGACTATTCATGAGCAGTTCTTC	CASSPGTIHEQFF
TRBV9	TRBJ2-7	NA	NA	TGTGCCAGCAGCCCCTCGAGGATCGCCTACGAGCAGTACTTC	CASSPSRIAYEQYF
TRBV30	TRBJ1-5	TRBD1	NA	TGTGCCTGGGGGGCCCCAGGGGGTCAGCCCCAGCATTTT	CAWGAPGGQPQHF
TRBV9	TRBJ1-1	TRBD1	NA	TGTGCCAGCAGCCAGACAGGGATTCAGGGTGAAGCTTTCTTT	CASSQTGIQGEAFF
TRBV9	TRBJ2-1	NA	NA	TGTGCCAGCAGCCCCCGCGTGGGTAACAATGAGCAGTTCTTC	CASSPRVGNNEQFF
TRBV27	TRBJ1-5	NA	NA	TGTGCCAGCAGTTTAAACAGGTATCAGCCCCAGCATTTT	CASSLNRYQPQHF
TRBV6-5	TRBJ2-3	NA	few	TGTGCCAGCAGTTACTCGCGGGGAATGGGCGATACGCAGTATTTT	CASSYSRGMGDTQYF
TRBV29-1	TRBJ2-7	NA	few	TGCAGCGTCAGGGACGGCTCCTACGAGCAGTACTTC	CSVRDGSYEQYF
TRBV4-3	TRBJ1-2	NA	NA	TGCGCCAGCAGCCAAGATACAGCTAGCGAGAACTATGGCTACACCTTC	CASSQDTASENYGYTF
TRBV4-3	TRBJ1-2	TRBD1	few	TGCGCCAGCAGCCAAGATCTCAGGGGGGGCTACACCTTC	CASSQDLRGGYTF